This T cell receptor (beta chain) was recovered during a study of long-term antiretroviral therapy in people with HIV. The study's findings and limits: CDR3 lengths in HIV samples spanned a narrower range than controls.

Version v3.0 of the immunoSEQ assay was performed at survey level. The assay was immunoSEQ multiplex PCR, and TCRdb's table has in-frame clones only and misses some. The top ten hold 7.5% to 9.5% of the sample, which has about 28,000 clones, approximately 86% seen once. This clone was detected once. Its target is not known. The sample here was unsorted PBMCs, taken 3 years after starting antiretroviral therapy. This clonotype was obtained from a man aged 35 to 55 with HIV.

DNA for the CDR3: TGTGCCAGCAGCTTTTCAGTGGGGCCAGGGTGGTTCGACGAGCAGTACTTC. Translation: CASSFSVGPGWFDEQYF. V is TRBV5-4 and J is TRBJ2-7, with TRBD1 as a possible D gene (5 bases). CDR1 SGHNT and CDR2 YYREEE come from the germline V gene (reference sequence). V lost 2 bases and J 5 bases, leaving 23 bases between the germline ends. The CDR3 consists of 17 residues.